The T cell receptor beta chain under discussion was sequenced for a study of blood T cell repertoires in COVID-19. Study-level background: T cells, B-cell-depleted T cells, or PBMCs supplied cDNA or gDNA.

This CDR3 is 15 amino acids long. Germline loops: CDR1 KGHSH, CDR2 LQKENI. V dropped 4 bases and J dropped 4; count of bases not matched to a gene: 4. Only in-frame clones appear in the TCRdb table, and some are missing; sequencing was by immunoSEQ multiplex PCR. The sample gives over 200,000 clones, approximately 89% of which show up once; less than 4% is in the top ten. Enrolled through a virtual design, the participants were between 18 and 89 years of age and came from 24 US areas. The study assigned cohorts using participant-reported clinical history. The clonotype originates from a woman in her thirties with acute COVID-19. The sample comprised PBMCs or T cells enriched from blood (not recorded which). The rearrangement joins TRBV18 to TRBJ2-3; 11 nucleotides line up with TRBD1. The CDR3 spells CASSLPGQGADTQYF. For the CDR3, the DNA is TGTGCCAGCTCACTACCGGGACAGGGGGCAGATACGCAGTATTTT.